One sample yielded the 15 T cell receptor beta chains listed below, sequenced in a study of blood T cells in healthy people across ages. Through a sample-barcoded 5' primer and a J-beta primer mix, a second PCR was run for about 7 to 12 cycles. TCRdb re-analysed the 5' RACE reads in MiXCR, keeping a single row per CDR3 protein. The repertoire holds 650,000 to 800,000 distinct CDR3 sequences, roughly 44% seen once, with about 19% in the top ten. Input material: blood. Source of these receptors: a man aged 55 to 70 in good health.

The V and J genes are TRBV29-1 and TRBJ2-1, with D perhaps TRBD1 (5 bases). The V gene's germline CDR1 is SQVTM and CDR2 ANQGSEA. Trimming shortened V by 6 bases and J by 5 bases, and 11 bases separated the two germline ends. The CDR3 covers 12 residues. The CDR3 sequence is CSVPKGDNEQFF. The CDR3 DNA follows: TGCAGCGTCCCCAAAGGGGACAATGAGCAGTTCTTC.

The chain joins TRBV5-1 to TRBJ2-1; TRBD1 agrees at 9 bases. CDR3 length equals 14 residues. Losses at the gene ends were 5 bases for V and 8 bases for J; bases not matched to a gene: 8. CDR1 is SGHRS and CDR2 is YFSETQ in the germline V gene. CDR3 nucleotides: TGCGCCAGCAGATTAGACAGGGGGGCACATGAGCAGTTCTTC. Its protein product is CASRLDRGAHEQFF.

This clonotype was seen a handful of times. The chain couples TRBV20-1 to TRBJ1-4; D unresolved. Germline CDR1 and CDR2: DFQATT and SNEGSKA (reference sequence). This CDR3 comprises 15 residues. Trimming removed 1 base at V and 0 bases at J, with 9 bases between. The CDR3 DNA reads as TGCAGTGCTAGAGCAACAGCTTCAACTAATGAAAAACTGTTTTTT. Residues: CSARATASTNEKLFF.

This clonotype was observed a few times. The chain links TRBV7-2 to TRBJ1-6; possible D gene TRBD1, 5 bases. Trimming cost V 5 bases and J 8 bases, with 16 bases left between them. Per the germline V gene, CDR1 is SGHTA and CDR2 is FQGNSA. The CDR3 is 15 amino acids. CDR3 region: CASSPRTGADSPLHF. DNA for the CDR3: TGTGCCAGCAGCCCGAGGACCGGGGCGGATTCACCCCTCCACTTT. Filled out from reference TRBV7-2 and TRBJ1-6, the complete variable domain reads GAGVSQSPSNKVTEKGKDVELRCDPISGHTALYWYRQSLGQGLEFLIYFQGNSAPDKSGLPSDRFSAERTGGSVSTLTIQRTQQEDSAVYLCASSPRTGADSPLHFGNGTRLTVT.

This clonotype has just a few counts. The gene calls are TRBV7-2 and TRBJ1-2; possibly TRBD1 for D (6 bases). In germline, CDR1 is SGHTA, CDR2 FQGNSA. Trimming removed 5 bases at V and 1 base at J, with 17 bases between. This CDR3 contains 16 residues. Written as DNA, the CDR3 is TGTGCCAGCAGCCCGACTTACGACAGGAGTAACTATGGCTACACCTTC. Translation: CASSPTYDRSNYGYTF.

This chain links TRBV7-2 with TRBJ2-5; no firm D call. The CDR3 is made up of 11 amino acids. The V gene lost 8 bases and the J gene lost 11 bases, with 15 bases spanning the gap. Per the germline V gene, CDR1 is SGHTA and CDR2 is FQGNSA. The CDR3 bases are TGTGCCAGCGGCCAGTCTGGAGAGCAGTACTTC. Translated, it gives CASGQSGEQYF. Using reference TRBV7-2 and TRBJ2-5 for the parts outside the CDR3, the full variable domain is GAGVSQSPSNKVTEKGKDVELRCDPISGHTALYWYRQSLGQGLEFLIYFQGNSAPDKSGLPSDRFSAERTGGSVSTLTIQRTQQEDSAVYLCASGQSGEQYFGPGTRLLVL.

J is TRBJ2-5 and V is TRBV6-2 or TRBV6-3, with a possible D match to TRBD2 (5 bases). The J call may be faulty, since TRBJ2-7 better matches the DNA end. The germline V gene has CDR1 MNHEY and CDR2 SVGEGT. CDR3 size: 16 residues. CDR3 DNA: TGTGCCAGCAAGTGTTCGGGGAGAAAAGATGAATACGAGCAGTACTTC. Amino acid sequence: CASKCSGRKDEYEQYF.

This clonotype was found a few times. This rearrangement joins TRBV4-3 to TRBJ1-6; no reliable D call. This CDR3 is built from 13 residues. Trimming removed 4 bases at V and 7 bases at J, with 8 bases between. Germline CDR1 reads LGHNA; CDR2 reads YSLEER. The CDR3 sequence is CASSLEPNSPLHF. The CDR3 coding sequence is TGCGCCAGCAGCCTTGAACCGAATTCACCCCTCCACTTT.

This chain uses TRBV7-9 with TRBJ2-3; 8 bases line up with TRBD2. The CDR3 has 15 amino acids. V lost 6 bases, J lost 3 bases, and 8 bases stayed unmatched. The germline V gene has CDR1 SEHNR and CDR2 FQNEAQ (reference sequence). CDR3 sequence reads: CASRPTGGVTDTQYF. The CDR3 DNA sequence: TGTGCCAGCAGGCCAACGGGAGGGGTAACAGATACGCAGTATTTT. Full variable domain (outside the CDR3, taken from reference TRBV7-9 and TRBJ2-3): DTGVSQNPRHKITKRGQNVTFRCDPISEHNRLYWYRQTLGQGPEFLTYFQNEAQLEKSRLLSDRFSAERPKGSFSTLEIQRTEQGDSAMYLCASRPTGGVTDTQYFGPGTRLTVL.

This clonotype was counted a few times. The chain uses TRBV15 and TRBJ2-1; D gene unclear. Between the trimmed V and J ends, which lost 3 bases and 4 bases, there was a span of 10 bases. Germline V lookup: CDR1 LNHNV, CDR2 YYDKDF (reference sequence). The CDR3 runs to 14 residues. The CDR3 sequence is CATSSMGIYNEQFF. The CDR3 DNA reads TGTGCCACCAGCAGCATGGGGATTTACAATGAGCAGTTCTTC. Full variable domain (outside the CDR3, taken from reference TRBV15 and TRBJ2-1): DAMVIQNPRYQVTQFGKPVTLSCSQTLNHNVMYWYQQKSSQAPKLLFHYYDKDFNNEADTPDNFQSRRPNTSFCFLDIRSPGLGDTAMYLCATSSMGIYNEQFFGPGTRLTVL.

This chain joins TRBV28 and TRBJ2-4, with 9 bases aligning to TRBD1. The CDR3 totals 17 residues. V shed 4 bases, J shed 2 bases, and the junction held 9 bases outside the gene matches. The germline V gene encodes CDR1 MDHEN and CDR2 SYDVKM. This CDR3 is CASSSPATGGSKNIQYF. DNA for the CDR3: TGTGCCAGCAGTTCACCAGCGACAGGGGGGTCCAAAAACATTCAGTACTTC.

The CDR3 DNA sequence: TGCAGTGCTAGGGTTCGTGCCGGACAAGACCTGAGCAATGAGCAGTACTTC. This encodes CSARVRAGQDLSNEQYF. The rearrangement joins TRBV20-1 to TRBJ2-1, with D tentatively TRBD1 (5 bases). The end of the DNA aligns better with TRBJ2-7, so the J call may be wrong. The CDR3 is 17 amino acids. CDR1 is DFQATT, CDR2 SNEGSKA, per germline (reference sequence).

The rearrangement uses TRBV6-1 and TRBJ1-2; TRBD1 agrees at 12 bases. Trimming took 4 bases from V and 4 from J; bases not matched to a gene: 7. In germline, CDR1 is MNHNS, CDR2 SASEGT. The CDR3 length is 16 residues. The CDR3 sequence: CASSVTGTGGVYGYTF. CDR3 coding DNA: TGTGCCAGCAGTGTTACCGGGACAGGGGGCGTCTATGGCTACACCTTC.

V gene TRBV7-9 combines with J gene TRBJ2-1; 9 bases match TRBD2. The J segment lost 4 bases and the V segment lost 5 bases, leaving 9 bases of the junction unmatched. Germline CDR1 is SEHNR and CDR2 is FQNEAQ (reference sequence). The CDR3 length is 16 residues. CDR3 residues: CASSVEASGVYNEQFF. The CDR3 region has the DNA TGTGCCAGCAGCGTAGAGGCTAGCGGGGTATACAATGAGCAGTTCTTC.

The chain employs TRBV5-1 and TRBJ2-1, with D possibly called TRBD1 or TRBD2 (5 bases each). The end of the DNA is better explained by TRBJ2-7, so the J call may be wrong. The CDR3 length is 14 residues. CDR1 and CDR2 (germline): SGHRS, YFSETQ. The CDR3 is CASSAGTMGNEQYF. The CDR3 region has the DNA TGCGCCAGCAGCGCCGGGACCATGGGGAATGAGCAGTACTTC.